Described below is a single T cell receptor beta chain sequence and its context. In terms of age and location, participants ranged from about 18 to 100 years and lived in about two dozen US areas. Researchers sorted participants into cohorts using their self-reported clinical history. The data are from a study of blood T cell repertoires in COVID-19. Background on the study: Researchers got acute and convalescent COVID-19 samples from the United States, Italy and Spain. In each case, the material was cDNA or gDNA derived from T cells, B-cell-depleted T cells, or PBMCs.

Clones were sequenced by immunoSEQ multiplex PCR, and TCRdb holds only the in-frame ones, with some missing. The sample contains about 220,000 clones, roughly 90% of which appear only once. CDR1 is SEHNR and CDR2 is FQNEAQ in the germline V gene (reference sequence). CDR3 length: 15 amino acids. Trimming took 5 bases from V and 0 from J; bases not matched to a gene: 5. The genes are TRBV7-9 and TRBJ2-3; TRBD2 agrees at 7 bases. The sequencing input was PBMCs or T cells enriched from blood (not recorded which). The origin of this receptor is a middle-aged woman with acute COVID-19. The CDR3 bases are TGTGCCAGCAGCCGCGGGGGTCCGAGCACAGATACGCAGTATTTT. Amino acid sequence: CASSRGGPSTDTQYF.